This T cell receptor (beta chain) was sequenced for a study of T cell repertoires in cytomegalovirus infection. TCRdb processed the reads anew with MiXCR; each CDR3 protein has one entry. The sample lists around 450,000 distinct CDR3 sequences, roughly 31% occurring once. V lost 4 bases, J lost 3 bases, and 10 bases lay in between. The CDR3 is 14 residues long. Germline V lookup: CDR1 MNHNY, CDR2 SVGAGI (reference sequence). The TCR comes from a human donor in good health (CMV status not recorded). Some clones in this sample may be carry-over from other donors' samples. Source material: PBMCs. V usage is TRBV6-6 and J usage is TRBJ1-5; no definite D call. DNA for the CDR3: TGTGCCAGCAGTTTAAGGGAGGACAATCAGCCCCAGCATTTT. Its translation: CASSLREDNQPQHF.